The 5 T cell receptor beta chains presented below share a single source sample, sequenced in a study of T cells in Graves' hyperthyroidism and ophthalmopathy. Amplified regions were TCR beta CDR3 sequences from RNA transcripts. The HTBI primer set drove a first-round RT-PCR of the TCR CDR3. One entry per CDR3 protein results from TCRdb running MiXCR on the multiplex PCR reads. Of about 600,000 distinct CDR3 sequences listed, more than 14% are singletons. Sequencing used blood. All receptors derive from a woman between 50 and 59 years old with Graves' ophthalmopathy.

This clonotype appeared many times. The V gene is TRBV5-1, the J gene TRBJ2-5; TRBD2 matches 11 bases. This CDR3 has 15 amino acids. The J segment lost 5 bases and the V segment lost 0 bases, leaving 3 bases of the junction unmatched. In germline, CDR1 is SGHRS, CDR2 YFSETQ. The CDR3 reads CASSLELAGAETQYF. Written as DNA, the CDR3 is TGCGCCAGCAGCTTGGAACTAGCGGGAGCCGAGACCCAGTACTTC.

This clonotype turned up a few times. J is TRBJ2-1 and V is TRBV6-1; TRBD2 might be the D (6 bases). V was clipped by 4 bases and J by 3 bases, with 10 bases between them. The CDR3 is 14 amino acids. Germline CDR1 and CDR2: MNHNS and SASEGT. The CDR3 DNA reads as TGTGCCAGCAGTGTAGCGGCAAACTACAATGAGCAGTTCTTC. Protein: CASSVAANYNEQFF.

This clonotype was detected many times. This rearrangement joins TRBV5-1 to TRBJ1-1; D is ambiguous. Germline V gene sequence: CDR1 SGHRS, CDR2 YFSETQ. The ends were cut back, 0 bases at V and 4 bases at J, with 13 bases in the middle. The CDR3 totals 15 residues. CDR3: CASSLENIVGTEAFF. CDR3 sequence (DNA): TGCGCCAGCAGCTTGGAAAACATAGTCGGCACTGAAGCTTTCTTT.

This clonotype was seen at least ten times. This chain links TRBV7-2 with TRBJ2-7; TRBD2 might be the D (6 bases). The germline V and J ends were trimmed by 2 bases and 4 bases, with 15 bases remaining between them. The CDR3 totals 15 residues. CDR1 is SGHTA, CDR2 FQGNSA, per germline. The CDR3 DNA sequence: TGTGCCAGCAGCTTACGTCGCGGGAAAGGGTACGAGCAGTACTTC. Translated, it gives CASSLRRGKGYEQYF.

This clonotype was counted ten times or more. The chain joins TRBV20-1 to TRBJ2-5; 10 bases fit TRBD2. From germline, CDR1 is DFQATT and CDR2 SNEGSKA (reference sequence). Germline trimming cut 4 bases from V and 2 bases from J; bases unmatched to any gene: 4. This CDR3 is built from 14 residues. The CDR3 region has the DNA TGCAGTGCTAATAGCGGGAGGCATCAAGAGACCCAGTACTTC. Protein: CSANSGRHQETQYF.